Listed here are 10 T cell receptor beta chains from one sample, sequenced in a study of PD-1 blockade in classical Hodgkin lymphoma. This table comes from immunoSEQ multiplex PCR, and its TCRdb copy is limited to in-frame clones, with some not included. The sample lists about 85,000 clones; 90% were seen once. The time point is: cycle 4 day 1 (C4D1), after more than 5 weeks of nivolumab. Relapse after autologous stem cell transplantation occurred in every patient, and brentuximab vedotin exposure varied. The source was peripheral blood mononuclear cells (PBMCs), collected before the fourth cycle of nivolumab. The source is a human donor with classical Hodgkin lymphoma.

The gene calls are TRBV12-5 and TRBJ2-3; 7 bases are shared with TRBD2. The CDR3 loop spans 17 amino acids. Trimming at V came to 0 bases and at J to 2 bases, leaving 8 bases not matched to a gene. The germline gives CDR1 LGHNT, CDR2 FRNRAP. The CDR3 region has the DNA TGTGCTAGTGGTTTGGTACGGGGCGGGGGAATCACAGATACGCAGTATTTT. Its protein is CASGLVRGGGITDTQYF.

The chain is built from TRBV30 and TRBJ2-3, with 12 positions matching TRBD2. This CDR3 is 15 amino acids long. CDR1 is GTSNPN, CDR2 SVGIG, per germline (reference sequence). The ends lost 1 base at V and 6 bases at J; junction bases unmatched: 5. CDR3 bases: TGTGCCTGGAGTGGGGCTAGCGGGGGGGTTGATACGCAGTATTTT. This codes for CAWSGASGGVDTQYF.

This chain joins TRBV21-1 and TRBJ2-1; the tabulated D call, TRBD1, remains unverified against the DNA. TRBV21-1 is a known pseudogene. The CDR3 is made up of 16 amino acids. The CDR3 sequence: CASSRRSRGSTPEQFF. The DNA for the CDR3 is TGTGCCAGCAGCCGCCGTTCCAGGGGGTCGACCCCGGAGCAGTTCTTC.

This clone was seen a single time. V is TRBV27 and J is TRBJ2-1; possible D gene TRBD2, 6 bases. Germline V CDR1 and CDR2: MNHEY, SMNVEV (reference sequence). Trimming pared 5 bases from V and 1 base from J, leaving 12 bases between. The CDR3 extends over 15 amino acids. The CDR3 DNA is TGTGCCAGCAGTGCTAATAGCGGATCCTACAATGAGCAGTTCTTC. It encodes CASSANSGSYNEQFF.

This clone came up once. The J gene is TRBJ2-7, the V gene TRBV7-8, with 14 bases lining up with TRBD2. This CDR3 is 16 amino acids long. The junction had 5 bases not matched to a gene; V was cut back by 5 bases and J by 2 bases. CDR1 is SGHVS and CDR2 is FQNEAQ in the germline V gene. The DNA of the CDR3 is TGTGCCAGCAGCCTGAGACTAGCGGGGGGGACCTACGAGCAGTACTTC. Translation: CASSLRLAGGTYEQYF.

CDR3 sequence (DNA): TGTGCCAGCTCACCACCTTCCGACCCATACGAGCAGTACTTC. Translated, it gives CASSPPSDPYEQYF. The chain is built from TRBV18 and TRBJ2-7; D gene unclear. This CDR3 comprises 14 residues. Between the trimmed V and J ends, which lost 0 bases and 4 bases, there was a span of 10 bases. CDR1 KGHSH and CDR2 LQKENI come from the germline V gene.

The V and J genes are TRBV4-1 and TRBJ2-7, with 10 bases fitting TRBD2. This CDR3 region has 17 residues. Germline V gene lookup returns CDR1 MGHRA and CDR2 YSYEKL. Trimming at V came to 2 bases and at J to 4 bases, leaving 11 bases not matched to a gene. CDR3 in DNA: TGCGCCAGCAGCCAACCACTAGCGGGGCCCACTAAGTACGAGCAGTACTTC. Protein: CASSQPLAGPTKYEQYF.

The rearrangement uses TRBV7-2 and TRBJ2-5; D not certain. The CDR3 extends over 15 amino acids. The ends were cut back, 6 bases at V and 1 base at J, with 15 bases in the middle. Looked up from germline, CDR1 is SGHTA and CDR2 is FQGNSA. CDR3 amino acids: CASSRGEGIQETQYF. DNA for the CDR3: TGTGCCAGCAGTCGCGGAGAAGGTATCCAAGAGACCCAGTACTTC.

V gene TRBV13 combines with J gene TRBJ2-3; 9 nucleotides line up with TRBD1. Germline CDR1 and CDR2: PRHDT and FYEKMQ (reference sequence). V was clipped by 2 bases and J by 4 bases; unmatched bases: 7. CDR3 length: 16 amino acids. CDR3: CASSLFATGGSDTQYF. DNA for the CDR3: TGTGCCAGCAGCTTATTTGCGACAGGGGGTTCAGATACGCAGTATTTT.

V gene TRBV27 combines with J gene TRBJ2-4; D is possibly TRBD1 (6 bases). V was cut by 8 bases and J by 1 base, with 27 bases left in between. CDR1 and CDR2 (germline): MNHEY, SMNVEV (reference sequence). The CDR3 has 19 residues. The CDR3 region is CASGDIQGRGEVAKNIQYF. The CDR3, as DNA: TGTGCCAGCGGCGATATACAGGGCCGGGGCGAAGTGGCCAAAAACATTCAGTACTTC.